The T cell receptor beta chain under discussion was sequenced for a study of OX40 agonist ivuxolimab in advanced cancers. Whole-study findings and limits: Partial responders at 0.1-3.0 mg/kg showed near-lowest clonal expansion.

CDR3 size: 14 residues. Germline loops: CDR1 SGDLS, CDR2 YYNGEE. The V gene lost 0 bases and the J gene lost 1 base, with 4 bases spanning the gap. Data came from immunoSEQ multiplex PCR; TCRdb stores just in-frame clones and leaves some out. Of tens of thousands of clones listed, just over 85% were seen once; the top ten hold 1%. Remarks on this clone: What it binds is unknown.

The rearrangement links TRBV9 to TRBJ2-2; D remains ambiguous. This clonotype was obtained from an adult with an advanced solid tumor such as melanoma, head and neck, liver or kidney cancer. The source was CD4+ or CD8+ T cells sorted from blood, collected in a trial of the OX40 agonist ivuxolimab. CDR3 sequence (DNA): TGTGCCAGCAGCGTAGTTTTGAACACCGGGGAGCTGTTTTTT. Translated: CASSVVLNTGELFF.